Following are 27 T cell receptor beta chains from one sample sequenced in a study of blood T cell repertoires in COVID-19. Using immunoSEQ multiplex PCR, the repertoire was profiled, and TCRdb retains in-frame clones only, with some absent. This table holds approximately 170,000 clones, 80% to 90% found once. The sequencing sample was made of peripheral blood. These receptors all come from a man younger than 35 who had recovered from COVID-19.

This clone was detected a few times. V and J are TRBV19 and TRBJ1-3, with TRBD1 matching 10 bases. CDR1 is LNHDA, CDR2 SQIVND, per germline (reference sequence). J was trimmed by 3 bases and V by 7 bases; bases with no gene match: 6. The CDR3 covers 15 residues. The CDR3 loop is CASKPGQGFGNTIYF. CDR3 nucleotide sequence: TGTGCCAGTAAACCGGGACAGGGGTTTGGAAACACCATATATTTT.

V and J are TRBV6-5 and TRBJ1-1; 7 nucleotides line up with TRBD1. This CDR3 contains 13 residues. The germline V gene encodes CDR1 MNHEY and CDR2 SVGAGI. Germline trimming cut 6 bases from V and 1 base from J; bases unmatched to any gene: 2. The CDR3 reads CASSQGGNTEAFF. CDR3 coding DNA: TGTGCCAGCAGCCAGGGGGGGAACACTGAAGCTTTCTTT.

This clone occurred a few times. V and J are TRBV3-1 (or the pseudogene TRBV3-2) and TRBJ2-7, with 8 bases lining up with TRBD2. The CDR3 sequence is 15 residues long. Germline V CDR1 and CDR2: LGHDT, YNNKEL (reference sequence). V was pared by 1 base and J by 6 bases, with 8 bases of the junction left unmatched. CDR3 DNA: TGTGCCAGCAGCCAAGGACGGGAGGGGAGACCCGAGCAGTACTTC. Protein sequence: CASSQGREGRPEQYF.

This chain links TRBV5-4 with TRBJ1-1; D might be TRBD1 (5 bases). Looked up from germline, CDR1 is SGHNT and CDR2 is YYREEE (reference sequence). V was shortened by 2 bases and J by 4 bases, with 12 bases between the two germline ends. This CDR3 spans 14 amino acids. In DNA form, the CDR3 reads TGTGCCAGCAGCTTCGCGGGGGGGGGCACTGAAGCTTTCTTT. Translated, it gives CASSFAGGGTEAFF. Complete variable domain (other parts from reference TRBV5-4 and TRBJ1-1): ETGVTQSPTHLIKTRGQQVTLRCSSQSGHNTVSWYQQALGQGPQFIFQYYREEENGRGNFPPRFSGLQFPNYSSELNVNALELDDSALYLCASSFAGGGTEAFFGQGTRLTVV.

The V and J genes are TRBV3-1 (or the pseudogene TRBV3-2) and TRBJ2-5; 14 positions match TRBD2. Unmatched junction bases numbered 14, after V lost 1 base and J lost 10 bases. The germline V gene has CDR1 LGHDT and CDR2 YNNKEL (reference sequence). The CDR3 runs to 18 residues. The CDR3 nucleotides are TGTGCCAGCAGCCAAGTGCTTTCAGGGACTAGCGGGAGAGGGGGCCAGTACTTC. It specifies CASSQVLSGTSGRGGQYF.

This rearrangement joins TRBV5-6 to TRBJ2-2, with 9 bases matching TRBD2. The CDR3 has 15 amino acids. Germline V CDR1 and CDR2: SGHDT, YYEEEE. Trimming at V came to 0 bases and at J to 3 bases, leaving 0 bases not matched to a gene. The CDR3 DNA reads TGTGCCAGCAGCTTGGGACTAGCGGACACCGGGGAGCTGTTTTTT. Translated: CASSLGLADTGELFF.

The chain is built from TRBV5-1 and TRBJ2-3; no clear D gene. Trimming took off 5 bases at V and 4 bases at J, with 8 bases between the two ends. Per the germline V gene, CDR1 is SGHRS and CDR2 is YFSETQ. CDR3 size: 12 residues. Written as DNA, the CDR3 is TGCGCCAGCAGTGGCTTCTCAGATACGCAGTATTTT. Translated: CASSGFSDTQYF.

This chain joins TRBV6-6 and TRBJ2-2, with 7 bases fitting TRBD2. The CDR3 length is 17 residues. The V gene's germline CDR1 is MNHNY and CDR2 SVGAGI (reference sequence). V shed 5 bases and J 4 bases; nucleotides not matched to a gene: 13. The CDR3 is CASSRSGGRRGTGELFF. CDR3 nucleotides: TGTGCCAGCAGTCGCTCAGGCGGGAGACGCGGCACCGGGGAGCTGTTTTTT.

This rearrangement joins TRBV28 to TRBJ1-2; 7 positions match TRBD1. CDR3 length: 18 amino acids. The junction had 15 bases not matched to a gene; V was cut back by 1 base and J by 4 bases. Germline V gene lookup returns CDR1 MDHEN and CDR2 SYDVKM. In DNA, the CDR3 is TGTGCCAGCAGTTTATACTCTTTCATGCCGGGACAGAGCTATGGCTACACCTTC. It is translated as CASSLYSFMPGQSYGYTF.

In nucleotides, the CDR3 is TGTGCCTGGAGCAACCAAAGGGGAGGAGAGCAGTACTTC. Residues: CAWSNQRGGEQYF. The chain uses TRBV30 and TRBJ2-7; perhaps TRBD2 as D (6 bases). CDR3 length: 13 residues. CDR1 is GTSNPN, CDR2 SVGIG, per germline (reference sequence). Trimming cost V 3 bases and J 7 bases, with 16 bases left between them. Full variable domain (missing parts from reference TRBV30 and TRBJ2-7): SQTIHQWPATLVQPVGSPLSLECTVEGTSNPNLYWYRQAAGRGLQLLFYSVGIGQISSEVPQNLSASRPQDRQFILSSKKLLLSDSGFYLCAWSNQRGGEQYFGPGTRLTVT.

Only one count was recorded for this clone. V usage is TRBV7-9 and J usage is TRBJ1-2; D might be TRBD1 (6 bases). Germline V CDR1 and CDR2: SEHNR, FQNEAQ (reference sequence). Trimming shortened V by 5 bases and J by 2 bases, and 21 bases separated the two germline ends. The CDR3 is 17 amino acids. In DNA, the CDR3 is TGTGCCAGCAGCAAGGTCATCAGGGACACCATGAACTATGGCTACACCTTC. Translated: CASSKVIRDTMNYGYTF.

The J gene is TRBJ1-5, the V gene TRBV2; D not resolved. This CDR3 is 13 amino acids long. Trimming cost V 3 bases and J 4 bases, with 7 bases left between them. From germline, CDR1 is SNHLY and CDR2 FYNNEI. The CDR3 sequence: CASSDLRNQPQHF. CDR3 bases: TGTGCCAGCAGTGACTTGAGGAATCAGCCCCAGCATTTT.

This chain uses TRBV3-1 (or the pseudogene TRBV3-2) with TRBJ2-2; TRBD2 aligns across 9 bases. Germline V gives CDR1 LGHDT, CDR2 YNNKEL (reference sequence). The CDR3 extends over 16 amino acids. V trimming: 6 bases; J trimming: 1 base; junction bases outside the gene matches: 6. The CDR3 reads CASSPLTSGNTGELFF. The DNA of the CDR3 is TGTGCCAGCAGTCCTCTGACTAGCGGGAACACCGGGGAGCTGTTTTTT.

This chain connects TRBV6-5 to TRBJ1-4, with a weak D call TRBD1 (5 bases). Per germline, CDR1 MNHEY and CDR2 SVGAGI. Trimming left V 7 bases short and J 7 bases short, with 19 bases between. This CDR3 is 15 amino acids long. The chain's CDR3 is CASTQQAALGEKLFF. As DNA, the CDR3 is TGTGCCAGCACCCAACAGGCAGCGCTTGGTGAAAAACTGTTTTTT.

The chain employs TRBV7-2 and TRBJ2-1; the D is unclear. The CDR3 loop spans 16 amino acids. Germline-derived CDR1 and CDR2 are SGHTA and FQGNSA. V lost 1 base and J lost 0, with 10 bases in between. DNA of the CDR3: TGTGCCAGCAGCTTAGGGTCCAGTATCTCCTACAATGAGCAGTTCTTC. Protein: CASSLGSSISYNEQFF.

V and J are TRBV9 and TRBJ1-6, with 7 bases that match TRBD1. Trimming took 3 bases from V and 8 from J; bases not matched to a gene: 5. This CDR3 comprises 14 residues. In germline, CDR1 is SGDLS, CDR2 YYNGEE. CDR3 amino acids: CASSADRADSPLHF. CDR3 nucleotide sequence: TGTGCCAGCAGCGCCGACAGGGCGGATTCACCCCTCCACTTT.

The rearrangement links TRBV6-5 to TRBJ1-2, with D unclear. Trimming pared 7 bases from V and 5 bases from J, leaving 17 bases between. From germline, CDR1 is MNHEY and CDR2 SVGAGI. The CDR3 is 14 amino acids. CDR3 sequence: CASTRGGVLYGYTF. The CDR3, as DNA: TGTGCCAGCACCCGAGGCGGGGTGCTGTATGGCTACACCTTC.

The chain has TRBV12-3 or TRBV12-4 and TRBJ2-2; D perhaps matches TRBD1 (5 bases). The CDR3 covers 13 residues. V lost 8 bases to trimming and J lost 6 bases, with 13 bases between them. This CDR3 is CASQIQGAGELFF. In DNA, the CDR3 is TGTGCCAGCCAAATTCAGGGCGCCGGGGAGCTGTTTTTT.

The chain couples TRBV9 to TRBJ2-4; D remains unclear. There are 14 residues in the CDR3. Germline CDR1 reads SGDLS; CDR2 reads YYNGEE. Trimming took 0 bases from V and 2 from J, leaving 6 bases between them. CDR3 amino acids: CASSVDSSKNIQYF. In nucleotides, the CDR3 is TGTGCCAGCAGCGTAGACAGCTCCAAAAACATTCAGTACTTC.

V usage is TRBV27 and J usage is TRBJ2-5, with D perhaps matching TRBD2 (5 bases). This CDR3 has 15 residues. The germline V gene encodes CDR1 MNHEY and CDR2 SMNVEV (reference sequence). V was trimmed by 4 bases and J by 4 bases, leaving 16 bases between them. The DNA for the CDR3 is TGTGCCAGCAGTTCCCCGGGGAAGGGTTTAGAGACCCAGTACTTC. This gives the protein CASSSPGKGLETQYF.

In its sample, this clone was seen many times. V usage is TRBV18 and J usage is TRBJ2-1; the D is unclear. V dropped 6 bases and J dropped 6 bases, with 12 bases sitting between them. Germline V gene lookup returns CDR1 KGHSH and CDR2 LQKENI. The CDR3 contains 13 residues. CDR3 residues: CASSETPGNEQFF. As DNA, the CDR3 is TGTGCCAGCTCGGAGACTCCCGGCAATGAGCAGTTCTTC.

DNA of the CDR3: TGCAGTGCTTACAGGGCTGATACGCAGTATTTT. Amino acid sequence: CSAYRADTQYF. The chain has TRBV20-1 and TRBJ2-3, with a weak D call TRBD1 (6 bases). V lost 5 bases and J lost 6, with 9 bases in between. Germline V CDR1 and CDR2: DFQATT, SNEGSKA (reference sequence). This CDR3 has 11 amino acids.

The chain carries TRBV7-9 and TRBJ2-6, with 12 bases matching TRBD2. Unmatched junction bases numbered 5, after V lost 3 bases and J lost 2 bases. Germline values: CDR1 SEHNR, CDR2 FQNEAQ (reference sequence). This CDR3 spans 18 amino acids. Here the CDR3 DNA reads TGTGCCAGCAGCTTCCTACTAGCGGGAGGCACTGGGGCCAACGTCCTGACTTTC. This gives the protein CASSFLLAGGTGANVLTF. Together with reference TRBV7-9 and TRBJ2-6, the CDR3 gives the full variable domain: DTGVSQNPRHKITKRGQNVTFRCDPISEHNRLYWYRQTLGQGPEFLTYFQNEAQLEKSRLLSDRFSAERPKGSFSTLEIQRTEQGDSAMYLCASSFLLAGGTGANVLTFGAGSRLTVL.

The genes are TRBV10-3 and TRBJ2-2, with D possibly TRBD2 on 6 matching bases. This CDR3 contains 15 residues. V was trimmed by 7 bases and J by 3 bases, leaving 15 bases between them. The V gene's germline CDR1 is ENHRY and CDR2 SYGVKD. The CDR3 DNA sequence: TGTGCCATCAAAGGGCCTAGCGCGGACACCGGGGAGCTGTTTTTT. Protein: CAIKGPSADTGELFF.

The chain uses TRBV4-1 and TRBJ2-5; D call uncertain. This CDR3 spans 13 amino acids. V was pared by 4 bases and J by 4 bases, with 10 bases between. Germline V gene sequence: CDR1 MGHRA, CDR2 YSYEKL. CDR3 in amino acids: CASSPRTGETQYF. As DNA, the CDR3 is TGCGCCAGCAGCCCCCGTACGGGAGAGACCCAGTACTTC.

In regard to this clone: Other DNA sequences in the same sample also yield this CDR3. The genes are TRBV9 and TRBJ1-1; D call uncertain. V lost 0 bases, J lost 0 bases, and 3 bases lay in between. The length of the CDR3 is 13 residues. The germline V gene encodes CDR1 SGDLS and CDR2 YYNGEE. Here the CDR3 DNA reads TGTGCCAGCAGCGTAGTCGTGAACACTGAAGCTTTCTTT. Amino acids: CASSVVVNTEAFF.

A single count supports this clone. The chain carries TRBV10-3 and TRBJ2-5, with D perhaps TRBD2 (5 bases). CDR3 length: 13 amino acids. Germline values: CDR1 ENHRY, CDR2 SYGVKD. In DNA form, the CDR3 reads TGTGCTGGCCGCCGGACTGCTGACGAGACCCAGTACTTC. This gives the protein CAGRRTADETQYF.